The rows below give T cell receptor beta chains drawn from one sample of a study of lymphopenia after photon versus proton radiotherapy. Data came from immunoSEQ multiplex PCR; TCRdb stores just in-frame clones and leaves some out. The table records 150,000 to 200,000 clones, approximately 90% of them present only once. The sequencing here drew on peripheral blood, taken from a patient treated with photon-based radiotherapy. These receptors were taken from a man in his forties or fifties with gastric cancer. The CDR3 runs from the conserved cysteine through the conserved F or W. A D gene is named only where the DNA matches it firmly. Size is omitted from some rows. Given values are once, few, many or a class for expanded clones.

clone size	D gene	V gene	J gene	CDR3 DNA	CDR3 protein
-	-	TRBV5-4	TRBJ2-2	TGTGCCAGCAGCTTGGCGGCTACCGGGGAGCTGTTTTTT	CASSLAATGELFF
-	-	TRBV18	TRBJ1-1	TGTGCCAGCTCACCCCTTGGAATGAACACTGAAGCTTTCTTT	CASSPLGMNTEAFF
-	-	TRBV18	TRBJ1-4	TGTGCCAGCTCACCATTTGGCAGGGGAGCAACTAATGAAAAACTGTTTTTT	CASSPFGRGATNEKLFF
-	-	TRBV4-3	TRBJ1-1	TGCGCCAGCAGCCAAGAGATGGGGACCCCTAACACTGAAGCTTTCTTT	CASSQEMGTPNTEAFF
-	TRBD1	TRBV10-2	TRBJ1-4	TGCGCCAGCAGGAGGGCGGGACAGCCTAATGAAAAACTGTTTTTT	CASRRAGQPNEKLFF
-	-	TRBV14	TRBJ2-7	TGTGCCAGCAGCCAAGATTTCTACGAGCAGTACTTC	CASSQDFYEQYF
-	TRBD1	TRBV25-1	TRBJ2-5	TGTGCCAGCAGTGATTCTGACAGGGGAGAGAAAGAGACCCAGTACTTC	CASSDSDRGEKETQYF
once	-	TRBV30	TRBJ1-4	TGTGCCTGGAGACTTGACAGGACAAATGAAAAACTGTTTTTT	CAWRLDRTNEKLFF
-	-	TRBV19	TRBJ1-2	TGTGCCAGTAGTCTGTACAGGGCCACTAACTATGGCTACACCTTC	CASSLYRATNYGYTF
-	-	TRBV6-1	TRBJ2-7	TGTGCCAGCAGTGAAAATGGGGTGCAAACCTACGAGCAGTACTTC	CASSENGVQTYEQYF
-	-	TRBV28	TRBJ1-1	TGTGCCAGCAGTTTGGTTAGATGGGACACTGAAGCTTTCTTT	CASSLVRWDTEAFF
-	-	TRBV18	TRBJ1-2	TGTGCCACTAGTGGGTCAGCTAGTGGCTACACCTTC	CATSGSASGYTF
-	TRBD2	TRBV4-3	TRBJ2-1	TGCGCCAGCAGCCAAGGGACTAGGGGTAATGAGCAGTTCTTC	CASSQGTRGNEQFF
-	-	TRBV25-1	TRBJ1-1	TGTGCCAGCAGTGCCGCAGGACCGATGAACACTGAAGCTTTCTTT	CASSAAGPMNTEAFF
-	-	TRBV5-1	TRBJ2-6	TGCGCCAGCAGCCCAAACGCTGGGGCCAACGTCCTGACTTTC	CASSPNAGANVLTF
-	-	TRBV7-9	TRBJ2-5	TGTGCCAGCAGCGTCGGATGGCAAGAGACCCAGTACTTC	CASSVGWQETQYF
-	TRBD2	TRBV9	TRBJ2-3	TGTGCCAGCAGCCCCGGGGGGTTAGCGGGAGTGTCAGATACGCAGTATTTT	CASSPGGLAGVSDTQYF
-	TRBD2	TRBV5-1	TRBJ2-7	TGCGCCAGCAGCCCGGCACTAGCGGGAGGATCAGACTACGAGCAGTACTTC	CASSPALAGGSDYEQYF
-	-	TRBV5-1	TRBJ1-2	TGCGCCAGCAAACCGGAGGTTAACTATGGCTACACCTTC	CASKPEVNYGYTF
-	-	TRBV30	TRBJ1-1	TGTGCCTGGAGTACAGGACGGCCGAACACTGAAGCTTTCTTT	CAWSTGRPNTEAFF
-	-	TRBV7-2	TRBJ2-1	TGTGCCAGCAGCCTCTTCCCGGGCATTACCGCAAGTCACAATGAGCAGTTCTTC	CASSLFPGITASHNEQFF
-	TRBD1	TRBV6-5	TRBJ1-2	TGTGCCAGCAGTTATACCGGGACAGGGGAGGGCTACACCTTC	CASSYTGTGEGYTF
-	-	TRBV30	TRBJ2-2	TGTGCCTGGAGTGTAAGCGTTACTCCCGGAGGGGAGCTGTTTTTT	CAWSVSVTPGGELFF
-	-	TRBV29-1	TRBJ1-4	TGCAGCGTTGAAGATCCTAGGGGTGAAAAACTGTTTTTT	CSVEDPRGEKLFF
once	TRBD1	TRBV7-8	TRBJ1-1	TGTGCCAGCAGCGAAAGACAGGGATCCTCGAACACTGAAGCTTTCTTT	CASSERQGSSNTEAFF
once	-	TRBV19	TRBJ2-1	TGTGCCAGTAGTATAACAGCGATACCCTACAATGAGCAGTTCTTC	CASSITAIPYNEQFF
once	-	TRBV9	TRBJ2-1	TGTGCCAGCAGCTCACGGCCGGGACATGAGCAGTTCTTC	CASSSRPGHEQFF
-	-	TRBV5-1	TRBJ1-1	TGCGCCAGCAGCTTGGAGGTGCTAAAGAACACTGAAGCTTTCTTT	CASSLEVLKNTEAFF
-	-	TRBV29-1	TRBJ2-3	TGCAGCGTTGGGCCTTCTAGCCAGGCAGATACGCAGTATTTT	CSVGPSSQADTQYF
few	-	TRBV29-1	TRBJ2-5	TGCAGCGTTGGGGCATTGGAGACCCAGTACTTC	CSVGALETQYF
-	-	TRBV4-2	TRBJ2-3	TGTGCCAGCAGCCACGGATCTATAGCGGATGGGACAGATACGCAGTATTTT	CASSHGSIADGTDTQYF
-	TRBD2	TRBV27	TRBJ2-3	TGTGCCAGCAGTCCCCTCGGGGTAGCGGGAGGCCGCACAGATACGCAGTATTTT	CASSPLGVAGGRTDTQYF
-	TRBD2	TRBV11-2	TRBJ2-1	TGTGCCAGCAGCAGGGGACTAGCGGGAGCTAGCAATGAGCAGTTCTTC	CASSRGLAGASNEQFF
-	-	TRBV9	TRBJ1-3	TGTGCCAGCAGCGTGGTCTCAGGGGCAGGCACCATATATTTT	CASSVVSGAGTIYF
few	-	TRBV4-1	TRBJ1-5	TGCGCCAGCAGCCAAGATCCCGGGGAAAAGCCCCAGCATTTT	CASSQDPGEKPQHF
few	-	TRBV27	TRBJ2-7	TGTGCCAGCAGCCTCGAGGGCGGGATATTCGAGCAGTACTTC	CASSLEGGIFEQYF
-	-	TRBV19	TRBJ2-1	TGTGCCAGTAGTATAGATAGGGGAGGTGAGCAGTTCTTC	CASSIDRGGEQFF
-	TRBD1	TRBV5-1	TRBJ2-5	TGCGCCAGCAGCCCGGGACAGGGGGCAGGAGAGACCCAGTACTTC	CASSPGQGAGETQYF
-	-	TRBV21-1	TRBJ2-3	TGTGCCAGCAGCCTCCGGGACAGGGACACAGATACGCAGTATTTT	CASSLRDRDTDTQYF
-	-	TRBV9	TRBJ2-5	TGTGCCAGCAGCGTAGGAGGGGCAGTCCAAGAGACCCAGTACTTC	CASSVGGAVQETQYF
-	-	TRBV5-3	TRBJ2-7	TGTGCCAGAAGTCCAGACCCTCGCTACGAGCAGTACTTC	CARSPDPRYEQYF
-	-	TRBV19	TRBJ2-7	TGTGCCAGTAGCCTTGCAGTTTGGAACTACGAGCAGTACTTC	CASSLAVWNYEQYF
-	-	TRBV6-5	TRBJ2-1	TGTGCCAGCAGCCGGCAGGGTGATGAGCAGTTCTTC	CASSRQGDEQFF
-	-	TRBV28	TRBJ1-5	TGTGCCAGCAGTTTATGGGCCAGCAATCAGCCCCAGCATTTT	CASSLWASNQPQHF
-	TRBD1	TRBV7-6	TRBJ2-7	TGTGCCAGCAGCCGGACAGGGAACGAGCAGTACTTC	CASSRTGNEQYF
-	-	TRBV29-1	TRBJ1-2	TGCAGCGTTGAAGATCCACTGGGCAGGGCCTTAAACTATGGCTACACCTTC	CSVEDPLGRALNYGYTF
-	-	TRBV11-2	TRBJ1-4	TGTGCCAGCAGTAAGGGCTTAAATGAAAAACTGTTTTTT	CASSKGLNEKLFF
-	TRBD1	TRBV28	TRBJ1-1	TGTGCCAGCAGCTCAGGGGGAGGGATCACTGAAGCTTTCTTT	CASSSGGGITEAFF